Listed below are T cell receptor delta chains from one sample, sequenced in a study of Vδ1+ human thymocytes. TCRdb fed the multiplex PCR reads to CATT. This table holds 24,000 or so delta-chain clones, 25% to 30% found once. The sequencing sample was made of Vdelta1+ gamma-delta thymocytes from the thymus. These receptors were taken from a boy younger than two who had congenital heart surgery. CDR3s include the opening cysteine and the closing phenylalanine or tryptophan. Fields, in order: J gene, V gene, D gene, clone size, CDR3 DNA, CDR3 protein. D genes are given only for firm matches. The size entry is marked missing in some rows and otherwise reads once, few, many or a size class.

TRDJ1,TRDV1,.,.,TGTGCTCTTGGGGAACCCCTGCCCATCCTACTCCTACTGGGGCGCACCGATAAACTCATCTTT,CALGEPLPILLLLGRTDKLIF
TRDJ1,TRDV1,TRDD3,medium-sized,TGTGCTCTTGGGGCCCTTCCTGGGGGATACGCCACCCCACCGCACACCGATAAACTCATCTTT,CALGALPGGYATPPHTDKLIF
TRDJ1,TRDV1,.,.,TGTGCTCTTGGGGCCCCGGCTGTACTGGGCCTAACGGTCACCGATAAACTCATCTTT,CALGAPAVLGLTVTDKLIF
TRDJ1,TRDV1,TRDD3,.,TGTGCTCTTGGGGAACCCAGGGGGATACGAGTAGGTAAACTCATCTTT,CALGEPRGIRVGKLIF
TRDJ1,TRDV1,.,.,TGTGCTCTGGCCCCACTCTGGGGTGCCCATCGACCCAAGATCACCGATAAACTCATCTTT,CALAPLWGAHRPKITDKLIF
TRDJ1,TRDV1,TRDD3,.,TGTGCTCTTGGGGAACGAAACCGTGGGTACTGGGGGATACGCCCCACCGATAAACTCATCTTT,CALGERNRGYWGIRPTDKLIF
TRDJ1,TRDV1,.,many,TGTGCTCTTGGGCCATCCCCTCAAGGTCTTCCGAAGGCGTACTGCGCCACCGATAAACTCATCTTT,CALGPSPQGLPKAYCATDKLIF
TRDJ1,TRDV1,TRDD3,few,TGTGCTCTTGGCTTCCAGCCGCCCCCCCTACCTTCGGTGGGGGATACCGCGTACACCGATAAACTCATCTTT,CALGFQPPPLPSVGDTAYTDKLIF
TRDJ1,TRDV1,.,.,TGTGCTCTTGGGGAACAAGGTACCATACACCTGAAGGGGGGGAACACCGATAAACTCATCTTT,CALGEQGTIHLKGGNTDKLIF
TRDJ1,TRDV1,TRDD3,few,TGTGCTCTTGGGGAAATCTGGGGGATACAGGAGGGCACCGATAAACTCATCTTT,CALGEIWGIQEGTDKLIF
TRDJ1,TRDV1,.,.,TGTGCTCTTGGGGAACGACCCCCCCGCTGGGAGAAACTCATCTTT,CALGERPPRWEKLIF
TRDJ1,TRDV1,TRDD3,.,TGTGCTCTTAACCTGGGGGATTACGCCGATAAACTCATCTTT,CALNLGDYADKLIF
TRDJ2,TRDV1,TRDD3,.,TGTGCTCTTGGGGCCCGCCTTGATACTGGGGGTCAGAAGGGTCTTCTGACAGCACAACTCTTCTTT,CALGARLDTGGQKGLLTAQLFF
TRDJ1,TRDV1,TRDD3,.,TGTGCTCTTGGGGACAGCCTCTCCCTACGTAGCCGCGTGGAGTCGCACTGGGGGATACACACCGATAAACCCATCTTT,CALGDSLSLRSRVESHWGIHTDKPIF
TRDJ1,TRDV1,.,few,TGTGCTCTTGGGGAGCCCTCCCTCCTCGCCGAACGGGTCACCGATAAACTCATCTTT,CALGEPSLLAERVTDKLIF
TRDJ1,TRDV1,TRDD2,medium-sized,TGTGCTCTTGGGGGCCCGTTCCTACGTTGGTACACCGATAAACTCATCTTT,CALGGPFLRWYTDKLIF
TRDJ1,TRDV1,.,.,TGTGCTCTTGGGGAACCCAATACACCAAGATTCCTAAGGGAGTCTGTGCCCAGTACCGATAAACTCATCTTT,CALGEPNTPRFLRESVPSTDKLIF
TRDJ1,TRDV1,.,few,TGTGCTCTTGGGGAGTACCTGCCTTCCCCCTGGGAGACCGATAAACTCATCTTT,CALGEYLPSPWETDKLIF
TRDJ1,TRDV1,TRDD3,.,TGTGCTCTCACCAGGGGATCCGACTCTGGGGGATACCTACGCTACACCGATAAACTCATCTTT,CALTRGSDSGGYLRYTDKLIF
TRDJ1,TRDV1,TRDD3,.,TGTGCTCTTGGGGAACTTAAAACTCTCGGATCTCTGGGGGGTCCCAGGGGTACCGGTAAACTCATCTTT,CALGELKTLGSLGGPRGTGKLIF
TRDJ1,TRDV1,TRDD3,few,TGTGCTCTCGGCGAACGGGTCCGGATTGGGGGATACACCGATAAACTCATCTTT,CALGERVRIGGYTDKLIF
TRDJ1,TRDV1,.,.,TGTGCTCTTGGGGAAAGGAAAGGGGATGCTCGGCCCCCGAGGGCCCTGGAAGGATGGCAACTCATCTTT,CALGERKGDARPPRALEGWQLIF
TRDJ1,TRDV1,.,.,TGTGCTCTTGGGGTATCCTACAGAGGGATTGCCGATAAACTCATCTTT,CALGVSYRGIADKLIF
TRDJ1,TRDV1,TRDD3,.,TGTGCTCTTGGGGAACTAATTCGTACTGGGGGATCCGATAAACTCATCTTT,CALGELIRTGGSDKLIF
TRDJ1,TRDV1,TRDD3,few,TGTGCTCTTGGGACCCCTCCCCCCTGGGGGATAAGAGCCGATAAACTCATCTTT,CALGTPPPWGIRADKLIF